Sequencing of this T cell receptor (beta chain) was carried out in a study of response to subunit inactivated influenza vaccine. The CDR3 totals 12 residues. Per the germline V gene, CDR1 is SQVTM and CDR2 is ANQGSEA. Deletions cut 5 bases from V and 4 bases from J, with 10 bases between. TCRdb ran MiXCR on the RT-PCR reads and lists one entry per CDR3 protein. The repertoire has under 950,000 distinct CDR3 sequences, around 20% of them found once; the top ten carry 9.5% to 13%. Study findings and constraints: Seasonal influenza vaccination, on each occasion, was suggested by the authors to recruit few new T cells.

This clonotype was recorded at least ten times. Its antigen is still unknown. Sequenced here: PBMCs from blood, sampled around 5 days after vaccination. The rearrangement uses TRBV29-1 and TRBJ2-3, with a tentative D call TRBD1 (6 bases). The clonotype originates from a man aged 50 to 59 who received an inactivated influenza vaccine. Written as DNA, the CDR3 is TGCAGCGTTCCCCAGGGGTCAGATACGCAGTATTTT. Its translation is CSVPQGSDTQYF.